This T cell receptor beta chain was identified during a study of cytomegalovirus exposure and HLA in healthy donors. In the study overall: According to later analysis, the same platform produced the 130 or so validation and 666 first-cohort repertoires. Regarding the study as a whole: The finding came from a later analysis; first-cohort TCR clusters tended to co-occur in the roughly 120 validation repertoires. Cytomegalovirus association was assigned to approximately 160 TCR beta chains.

Using immunoSEQ multiplex PCR, the repertoire was profiled, and TCRdb retains in-frame clones only, with some absent. There are roughly 60,000 clones in the sample; about 96% occur only once, and more than 0.95% lies in the top ten. The CDR3 loop spans 12 amino acids. The germline V gene has CDR1 SGHRS and CDR2 YFSETQ. Trimming took off 3 bases at V and 6 bases at J, with 10 bases between the two ends. As regards this clone: Its antigen is undetermined.

This clonotype originated in a woman between 18 and 30 years old in good health and CMV-seronegative. The sample taken for sequencing was PBMCs. This sequence joins TRBV5-1 and TRBJ2-7; the D gene is possibly TRBD1 (5 bases). This chain's CDR3 is CASSSQGSEQYF. In nucleotides, the CDR3 is TGCGCCAGCAGCTCCCAGGGCTCCGAGCAGTACTTC.